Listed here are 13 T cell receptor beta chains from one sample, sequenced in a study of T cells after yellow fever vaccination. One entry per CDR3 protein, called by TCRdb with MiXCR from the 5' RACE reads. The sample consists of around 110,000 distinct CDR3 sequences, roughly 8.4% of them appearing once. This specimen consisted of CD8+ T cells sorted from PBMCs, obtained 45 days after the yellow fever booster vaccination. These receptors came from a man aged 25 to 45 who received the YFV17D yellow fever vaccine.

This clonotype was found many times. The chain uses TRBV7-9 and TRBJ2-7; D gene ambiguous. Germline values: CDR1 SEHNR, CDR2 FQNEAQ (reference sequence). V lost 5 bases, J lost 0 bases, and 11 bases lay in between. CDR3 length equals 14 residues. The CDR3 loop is CASSTYSLSYEQYF. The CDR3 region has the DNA TGTGCCAGCAGCACATACTCACTCTCCTACGAGCAGTACTTC.

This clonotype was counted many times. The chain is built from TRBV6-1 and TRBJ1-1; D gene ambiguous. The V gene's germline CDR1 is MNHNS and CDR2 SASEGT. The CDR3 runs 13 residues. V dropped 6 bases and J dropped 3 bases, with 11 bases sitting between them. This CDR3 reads CASSMEADTEAFF. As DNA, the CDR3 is TGTGCCAGCAGCATGGAGGCGGACACTGAAGCTTTCTTT.

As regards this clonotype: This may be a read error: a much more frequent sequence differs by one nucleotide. The CDR3 loop is CASSLDADRNNEQFF. Here the CDR3 DNA reads TGTGCCAGCAGTTTAGATGCGGACAGGAATAATGAGCAGTTCTTC. The chain recombines TRBV12-3 or TRBV12-4 with TRBJ2-1; 7 positions agree with TRBD1. Trimming cost V 1 base and J 7 bases; bases outside gene matches: 7. The CDR3 consists of 15 residues.

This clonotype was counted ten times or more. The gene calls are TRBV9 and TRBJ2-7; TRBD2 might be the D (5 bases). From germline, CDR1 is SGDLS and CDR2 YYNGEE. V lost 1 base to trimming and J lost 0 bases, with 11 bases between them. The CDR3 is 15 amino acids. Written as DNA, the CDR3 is TGTGCCAGCAGCGTAACCGGAGGTACCTCCTACGAGCAGTACTTC. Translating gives CASSVTGGTSYEQYF.

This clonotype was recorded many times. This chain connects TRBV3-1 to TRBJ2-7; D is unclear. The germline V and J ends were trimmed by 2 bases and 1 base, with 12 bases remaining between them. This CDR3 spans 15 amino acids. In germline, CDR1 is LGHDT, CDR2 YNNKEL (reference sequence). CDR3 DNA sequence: TGTGCCAGCAGCCAATTTTCGGGCAGATCCTACGAGCAGTACTTC. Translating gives CASSQFSGRSYEQYF.

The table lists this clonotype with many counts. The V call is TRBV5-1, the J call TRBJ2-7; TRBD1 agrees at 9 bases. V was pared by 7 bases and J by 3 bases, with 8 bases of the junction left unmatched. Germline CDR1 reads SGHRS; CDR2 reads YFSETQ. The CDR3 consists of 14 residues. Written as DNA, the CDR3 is TGCGCCAGCTACGACTCGGACAGGGGCTACGAGCAGTACTTC. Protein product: CASYDSDRGYEQYF.

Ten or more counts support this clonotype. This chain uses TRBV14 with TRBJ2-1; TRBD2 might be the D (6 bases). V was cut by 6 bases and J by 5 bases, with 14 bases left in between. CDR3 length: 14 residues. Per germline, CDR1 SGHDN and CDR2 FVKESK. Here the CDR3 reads CASSGGVPHNEQFF. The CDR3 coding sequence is TGTGCCAGCAGTGGCGGGGTGCCCCACAATGAGCAGTTCTTC.

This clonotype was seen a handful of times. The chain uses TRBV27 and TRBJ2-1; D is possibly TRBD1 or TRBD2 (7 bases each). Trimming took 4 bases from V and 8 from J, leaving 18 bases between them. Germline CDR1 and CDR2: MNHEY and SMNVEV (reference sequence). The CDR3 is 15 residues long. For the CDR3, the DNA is TGTGCCAGCAGTTCCCCAGGGGGAGGGACGTATGAGCAGTTCTTC. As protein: CASSSPGGGTYEQFF.

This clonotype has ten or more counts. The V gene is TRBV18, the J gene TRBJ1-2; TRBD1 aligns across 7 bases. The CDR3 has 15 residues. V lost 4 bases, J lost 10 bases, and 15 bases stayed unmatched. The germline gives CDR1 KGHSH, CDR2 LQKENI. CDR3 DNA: TGTGCCAGCTCACGCCGGGACAGCTGGGAATCAGACTACACCTTC. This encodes CASSRRDSWESDYTF.

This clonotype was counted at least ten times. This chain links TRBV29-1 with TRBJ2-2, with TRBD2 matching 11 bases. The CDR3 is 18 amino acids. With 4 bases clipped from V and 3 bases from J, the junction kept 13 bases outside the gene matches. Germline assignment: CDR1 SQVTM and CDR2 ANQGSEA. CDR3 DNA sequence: TGCAGCGTTGCCTCCAGGATAGCGGGAGGGCCGTACACCGGGGAGCTGTTTTTT. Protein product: CSVASRIAGGPYTGELFF.

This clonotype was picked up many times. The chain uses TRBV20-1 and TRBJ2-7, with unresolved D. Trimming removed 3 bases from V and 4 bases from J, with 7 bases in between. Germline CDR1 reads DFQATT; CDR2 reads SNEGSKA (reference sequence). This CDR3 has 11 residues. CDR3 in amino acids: CSARVSYEQYF. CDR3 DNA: TGCAGTGCTAGGGTGTCGTACGAGCAGTACTTC.

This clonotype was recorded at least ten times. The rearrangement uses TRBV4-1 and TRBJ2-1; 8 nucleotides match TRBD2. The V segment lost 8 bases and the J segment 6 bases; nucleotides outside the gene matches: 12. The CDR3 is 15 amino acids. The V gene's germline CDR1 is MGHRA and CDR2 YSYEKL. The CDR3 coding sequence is TGCGCCAGCTCTAACACGGGACTAGTTTCCAATGAGCAGTTCTTC. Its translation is CASSNTGLVSNEQFF.

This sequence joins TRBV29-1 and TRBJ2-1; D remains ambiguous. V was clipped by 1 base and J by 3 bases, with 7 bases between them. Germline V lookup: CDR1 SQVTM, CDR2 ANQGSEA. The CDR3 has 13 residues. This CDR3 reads CSVEAHYYNEQFF. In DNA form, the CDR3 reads TGCAGCGTTGAAGCCCACTACTACAATGAGCAGTTCTTC.